The 31 T cell receptor beta chains below come from one sample, sequenced in a study of T cells in localized non-small cell lung cancer. TCRdb's table, derived via immunoSEQ multiplex PCR, lists solely in-frame clones and lacks some. The sample has about 74,000 clones; about four fifths are singletons. The source was peripheral blood, collected before any cancer treatment. All receptors come from a female donor older than 55 with stage I lung adenocarcinoma.

This clone was recorded a few times. In the same sample, other DNA sequences code for this CDR3. The J gene is TRBJ2-7, the V gene TRBV28; D ambiguous. V was pared by 3 bases and J by 3 bases, with 6 bases between. The CDR3 loop spans 12 amino acids. Germline-derived CDR1 and CDR2 are MDHEN and SYDVKM. The CDR3 DNA is TGTGCCAGCAGTTTTCAGAACTACGAGCAGTACTTC. Its translation: CASSFQNYEQYF. The full variable domain, completed using reference TRBV28 and TRBJ2-7, is DVKVTQSSRYLVKRTGEKVFLECVQDMDHENMFWYRQDPGLGLRLIYFSYDVKMKEKGDIPEGYSVSREKKERFSLILESASTNQTSMYLCASSFQNYEQYFGPGTRLTVT.

This rearrangement joins TRBV2 to TRBJ1-2; 9 bases fit TRBD1. The J segment lost 7 bases and the V segment lost 6 bases, leaving 6 bases of the junction unmatched. The length of the CDR3 is 13 residues. Germline lookup yields CDR1 SNHLY and CDR2 FYNNEI. In DNA, the CDR3 is TGTGCCAGCAGGGGACAGGGAGAGGGTGGCTACACCTTC. Translated: CASRGQGEGGYTF.

The J gene is TRBJ2-5, the V gene TRBV29-1; TRBD2 matches 10 bases. The CDR3 is 13 residues long. Germline CDR1 is SQVTM and CDR2 is ANQGSEA. The junction had 4 bases not matched to a gene; V was cut back by 5 bases and J by 4 bases. The CDR3 is CSVHRLAGETQYF. The CDR3 DNA reads TGCAGCGTTCATAGACTAGCGGGAGAGACCCAGTACTTC.

This chain links TRBV5-1 with TRBJ2-7, with 7 nucleotides matching TRBD1. The germline V gene has CDR1 SGHRS and CDR2 YFSETQ. This CDR3 has 13 residues. V lost 3 bases and J lost 2; bases outside the gene matches: 2. The CDR3 region has the DNA TGCGCCAGCAGCTCGGGGACAGCCTACGAGCAGTACTTC. Translated: CASSSGTAYEQYF.

CDR3 in amino acids: CASSLQGADTEAFF. In DNA form, the CDR3 reads TGTGCCAGCAGCTTGCAGGGCGCGGACACTGAAGCTTTCTTT. This sequence joins TRBV7-2 and TRBJ1-1, with D maybe TRBD1 (5 bases). Trimming took off 3 bases at V and 3 bases at J, with 11 bases between the two ends. Germline CDR1 SGHTA, CDR2 FQGNSA. This CDR3 contains 14 residues. Using reference TRBV7-2 and TRBJ1-1 for the parts outside the CDR3, the full variable domain is GAGVSQSPSNKVTEKGKDVELRCDPISGHTALYWYRQSLGQGLEFLIYFQGNSAPDKSGLPSDRFSAERTGGSVSTLTIQRTQQEDSAVYLCASSLQGADTEAFFGQGTRLTVV.

The chain recombines TRBV5-6 with TRBJ2-1; 7 nucleotides agree with TRBD1. Per the germline V gene, CDR1 is SGHDT and CDR2 is YYEEEE. J gave up 3 bases and V 2 bases, and 5 bases lay outside the gene matches. CDR3 size: 15 residues. DNA of the CDR3: TGTGCCAGCAGCTTCCCTGACAGGGTCTACAATGAGCAGTTCTTC. It yields the protein CASSFPDRVYNEQFF.

The chain links TRBV5-4 to TRBJ2-7; D perhaps matches TRBD2 (6 bases). Germline CDR1 SGHNT, CDR2 YYREEE (reference sequence). The CDR3 runs 15 residues. V lost 0 bases and J 3 bases, leaving 13 bases between the germline ends. As DNA, the CDR3 is TGTGCCAGCAGCTTGGCCGGGACTCTCAACTACGAGCAGTACTTC. The encoded protein is CASSLAGTLNYEQYF.

The rearrangement joins TRBV9 to TRBJ1-3, with a possible D match to TRBD1 (5 bases). CDR1 and CDR2 (germline): SGDLS, YYNGEE. V lost 3 bases to trimming and J lost 0 bases, with 10 bases between them. The CDR3 covers 15 residues. The CDR3: CASSDRGPSGNTIYF. Here the CDR3 DNA reads TGTGCCAGCAGCGACCGGGGCCCCTCTGGAAACACCATATATTTT. Full variable domain (missing parts from reference TRBV9 and TRBJ1-3): DSGVTQTPKHLITATGQRVTLRCSPRSGDLSVYWYQQSLDQGLQFLIQYYNGEERAKGNILERFSAQQFPDLHSELNLSSLELGDSALYFCASSDRGPSGNTIYFGEGSWLTVV.

The rearrangement uses TRBV21-1 and TRBJ2-7; no check of the table's D call, TRBD2, against the DNA was made. TRBV21-1 is a recognized pseudogene. The CDR3 consists of 15 residues. The CDR3 bases are TGTGCCAGCACCACCGACCCGGACTGTGCCTACGAGCAGTACTTC. Amino acid sequence: CASTTDPDCAYEQYF.

The V gene is TRBV5-5, the J gene TRBJ1-4; 8 positions agree with TRBD1. The germline gives CDR1 SGHKS, CDR2 YYEKEE (reference sequence). Trimming removed 3 bases from V and 1 base from J; junction bases left unmatched: 2. The CDR3 length is 15 residues. As DNA, the CDR3 is TGTGCCAGCAGCTCGACAGGGGAAACTAATGAAAAACTGTTTTTT. It codes for CASSSTGETNEKLFF.

This chain connects TRBV6-5 to TRBJ1-2; D unresolved. This CDR3 is built from 13 residues. The V gene's germline CDR1 is MNHEY and CDR2 SVGAGI. V lost 1 base and J lost 2, with 5 bases in between. CDR3 coding DNA: TGTGCCAGCAGTTACTGGCAGAACTATGGCTACACCTTC. Its translation is CASSYWQNYGYTF.

As DNA, the CDR3 is TGCGCCAGCAGCGTGGACCTGGAATACGAGCAGTACTTC. Amino acid sequence: CASSVDLEYEQYF. This sequence joins TRBV5-1 and TRBJ2-7; D unresolved. Germline assignment: CDR1 SGHRS and CDR2 YFSETQ. V was shortened by 4 bases and J by 4 bases, with 12 bases between the two germline ends. The CDR3 spans 13 residues.

The chain carries TRBV19 and TRBJ2-1, with unresolved D. The ends were cut back, 1 base at V and 0 bases at J, with 10 bases in the middle. The CDR3 has 16 amino acids. Germline CDR1 is LNHDA and CDR2 is SQIVND (reference sequence). The CDR3 nucleotides are TGTGCCAGTAGTATAGGCCGACCCGGCTCCTACAATGAGCAGTTCTTC. It is translated as CASSIGRPGSYNEQFF.

The chain is built from TRBV5-5 and TRBJ2-7, with 8 bases fitting TRBD1. V was clipped by 0 bases and J by 5 bases; unmatched bases: 10. The CDR3 has 16 residues. Germline V CDR1 and CDR2: SGHKS, YYEKEE (reference sequence). The DNA of the CDR3 is TGTGCCAGCAGCTTGGAATATAGGACAGGGTGGCACGAGCAGTACTTC. Amino acid sequence: CASSLEYRTGWHEQYF.

The rearrangement links TRBV19 to TRBJ1-5; weak D call: TRBD1 (5 bases). CDR1 and CDR2 from the germline V gene are LNHDA and SQIVND (reference sequence). The CDR3 consists of 16 residues. The ends were cut back, 3 bases at V and 1 base at J, with 13 bases in the middle. The CDR3 loop is CASSIFMGESNQPQHF. In DNA, the CDR3 is TGTGCCAGTAGTATTTTCATGGGGGAGAGCAATCAGCCCCAGCATTTT.

The chain combines TRBV5-1 with TRBJ2-3; 9 bases match TRBD1. This CDR3 spans 18 amino acids. CDR1 and CDR2 from the germline V gene are SGHRS and YFSETQ. The J segment lost 3 bases and the V segment lost 0 bases, leaving 11 bases of the junction unmatched. CDR3 region: CASSLGIYDRGRTDTQYF. As DNA, the CDR3 is TGCGCCAGCAGCTTGGGTATATATGACAGGGGGAGGACAGATACGCAGTATTTT.

The V call is TRBV11-3, the J call TRBJ1-2, with D maybe TRBD1 (5 bases). Germline CDR1 is SGHNT and CDR2 is YENEEA. The CDR3 runs 15 residues. With 5 bases removed from V and 0 bases from J, the gap between germline ends came to 13 bases. The DNA of the CDR3 is TGTGCCAGCAGCCACCCGACAGCCACTAACTATGGCTACACCTTC. Translation: CASSHPTATNYGYTF.

This chain links TRBV19 with TRBJ1-2, with 10 nucleotides matching TRBD1. The CDR3 consists of 14 residues. In germline, CDR1 is LNHDA, CDR2 SQIVND (reference sequence). Trimming removed 8 bases from V and 5 bases from J; junction bases left unmatched: 8. DNA of the CDR3: TGTGCCAGTCGGAGACAGGGGGCGGAGTATGGCTACACCTTC. It is translated as CASRRQGAEYGYTF.

As for this clone: One end of the junction fails to match germline, which may point to a read error. CDR3 loop: CASSLGLAGDMQYF. CDR3 bases: TGTGCCAGCAGTTTGGGACTAGCGGGAGATATGCAGTATTTT. The chain links TRBV6-5 to TRBJ2-3; TRBD2 matches 14 bases. Germline CDR1 reads MNHEY; CDR2 reads SVGAGI. The CDR3 has 14 amino acids.

This clone occurred a few times. The CDR3 region is CASSSQSSGNTIYF. The CDR3 nucleotides are TGTGCCAGCAGCTCACAAAGCTCTGGAAACACCATATATTTT. The chain has TRBV14 and TRBJ1-3; D gene uncertain. The V gene lost 5 bases and the J gene lost 0 bases, with 8 bases spanning the gap. Germline lookup yields CDR1 SGHDN and CDR2 FVKESK. CDR3 length equals 14 residues.

This chain links TRBV7-2 with TRBJ2-2; D assignment may be TRBD1 or TRBD2 (6 bases each). Trimming cost V 0 bases and J 4 bases, with 12 bases left between them. The CDR3 consists of 16 residues. Germline V gene sequence: CDR1 SGHTA, CDR2 FQGNSA. DNA of the CDR3: TGTGCCAGCAGCTTAGCGCCCAGGGGAGGCACCGGGGAGCTGTTTTTT. Amino acid sequence: CASSLAPRGGTGELFF. The whole variable domain, filled in from reference TRBV7-2 and TRBJ2-2, reads GAGVSQSPSNKVTEKGKDVELRCDPISGHTALYWYRQSLGQGLEFLIYFQGNSAPDKSGLPSDRFSAERTGGSVSTLTIQRTQQEDSAVYLCASSLAPRGGTGELFFGEGSRLTVL.

J is TRBJ1-2 and V is TRBV18; no definite D call. Germline-derived CDR1 and CDR2 are KGHSH and LQKENI. V lost 3 bases and J 4 bases, leaving 15 bases between the germline ends. The CDR3 runs to 15 residues. This CDR3 reads CASSPEAHGSYGYTF. CDR3 DNA: TGTGCCAGCTCACCCGAGGCCCATGGTAGCTATGGCTACACCTTC.

The rearrangement links TRBV28 to TRBJ2-5; TRBD1 might be the D (5 bases). The CDR3 loop spans 15 amino acids. With 1 base removed from V and 4 bases from J, the gap between germline ends came to 13 bases. The germline V gene has CDR1 MDHEN and CDR2 SYDVKM. The CDR3 region has the DNA TGTGCCAGCAGTTTATATAGGGGTAGCCCAGAGACCCAGTACTTC. Translation gives CASSLYRGSPETQYF.

The J gene is TRBJ2-1, the V gene TRBV19; TRBD2 agrees at 11 bases. V trimming: 4 bases; J trimming: 6 bases; junction bases outside the gene matches: 5. Germline CDR1 and CDR2: LNHDA and SQIVND (reference sequence). The CDR3 consists of 15 residues. The DNA for the CDR3 is TGTGCCAGTAGTACCCTAGCGGGAGGCAGCAATGAGCAGTTCTTC. Residues: CASSTLAGGSNEQFF.

CDR3 in amino acids: CASSQLGGSYNEQFF. The CDR3 coding sequence is TGTGCCAGCAGTCAACTAGGTGGGTCCTACAATGAGCAGTTCTTC. J is TRBJ2-1 and V is TRBV28, with D possibly being TRBD2 (5 bases). The V end was cut by 5 bases, the J end by 1 base, with 12 bases between. Germline V CDR1 and CDR2: MDHEN, SYDVKM. This CDR3 region has 15 residues.

The chain is built from TRBV5-1 and TRBJ2-1, with D perhaps TRBD1 (5 bases). This CDR3 region has 15 residues. Trimming left V 7 bases short and J 2 bases short, with 16 bases between. The germline gives CDR1 SGHRS, CDR2 YFSETQ. The CDR3, as DNA: TGCGCCAGCCAGATGACAGAAGTTGCCTACAATGAGCAGTTCTTC. It specifies CASQMTEVAYNEQFF.

This sequence joins TRBV5-6 and TRBJ2-7; 8 nucleotides agree with TRBD2. The ends lost 6 bases at V and 3 bases at J; junction bases unmatched: 11. This CDR3 spans 15 amino acids. The germline gives CDR1 SGHDT, CDR2 YYEEEE. CDR3: CASMRFSGARYEQYF. CDR3 DNA sequence: TGTGCCAGCATGAGGTTTAGCGGGGCCCGCTACGAGCAGTACTTC.

The chain joins TRBV2 to TRBJ2-1, with 9 bases aligning to TRBD2. From germline, CDR1 is SNHLY and CDR2 FYNNEI. This CDR3 is 16 amino acids long. Trimming cost V 6 bases and J 4 bases; bases outside gene matches: 10. The CDR3 DNA sequence: TGTGCCAGCAGGATAATTAGCGGGAGTCTTTACAATGAGCAGTTCTTC. It translates to CASRIISGSLYNEQFF. The full variable domain, with the rest looked up from reference TRBV2 and TRBJ2-1, is EPEVTQTPSHQVTQMGQEVILRCVPISNHLYFYWYRQILGQKVEFLVSFYNNEISEKSEIFDDQFSVERPDGSNFTLKIRSTKLEDSAMYFCASRIISGSLYNEQFFGPGTRLTVL.

The gene calls are TRBV4-2 and TRBJ2-7; tentatively, D is TRBD2 (6 bases). The V gene lost 5 bases and the J gene lost 6 bases, with 17 bases spanning the gap. CDR3 length equals 14 residues. Germline V CDR1 and CDR2: LGHNA, YNFKEQ. The DNA for the CDR3 is TGTGCCAGCAGCAAAGCGGGTGACCCCTCCGAGCAGTACTTC. This gives the protein CASSKAGDPSEQYF.

In its sample, this clone was seen once. V and J are TRBV18 and TRBJ1-1, with no clear D. CDR1 and CDR2 from the germline V gene are KGHSH and LQKENI. The CDR3 length is 13 residues. Trimming cost V 1 base and J 1 base, with 4 bases left between them. The CDR3 protein is CASSPLTNTEAFF. In DNA, the CDR3 is TGTGCCAGCTCACCACTGACGAACACTGAAGCTTTCTTT.

V usage is TRBV19 and J usage is TRBJ2-2; TRBD1 is a possible D gene (5 bases). This CDR3 has 15 amino acids. Germline CDR1 and CDR2: LNHDA and SQIVND (reference sequence). V was clipped by 1 base and J by 6 bases, with 12 bases between them. CDR3 DNA sequence: TGTGCCAGTAGTATAGCAGGGTTAAGGGCCGGGGAGCTGTTTTTT. Its translation is CASSIAGLRAGELFF.